The 4 T cell receptor beta chains below come from one sample, sequenced in a study of blood T cell repertoires in COVID-19. Repertoires were generated with immunoSEQ multiplex PCR, while TCRdb's copy carries only in-frame clones and drops some. In the table there are some 240,000 clones, 75% to 90% of which are singletons. The sample taken for sequencing was PBMCs or T cells enriched from blood (not recorded which). These receptors were collected from a woman aged 40 to 49 who had been exposed to COVID-19.

J is TRBJ1-1 and V is TRBV3-1 (or the pseudogene TRBV3-2); TRBD1 matches 11 bases. This CDR3 contains 15 residues. The V segment lost 8 bases and the J segment 3 bases; nucleotides outside the gene matches: 8. Germline V gene data show CDR1 as LGHDT and CDR2 as YNNKEL (reference sequence). CDR3 nucleotides: TGTGCCAGCTCACGGCGGGGACAGGGGGACACTGAAGCTTTCTTT. Its translation is CASSRRGQGDTEAFF.

The chain employs TRBV11-1 and TRBJ2-7, with 11 bases that match TRBD2. This CDR3 has 15 residues. Germline V gene data show CDR1 as SGHAT and CDR2 as FQDESV (reference sequence). The ends lost 4 bases at V and 2 bases at J; junction bases unmatched: 4. CDR3 sequence: CASSSIAGGAYEQYF. CDR3 DNA: TGTGCCAGCAGCTCGATAGCGGGGGGGGCCTACGAGCAGTACTTC.

A word on this clone: Distinct nucleotide sequences in the sample also encode this CDR3. This rearrangement joins TRBV18 to TRBJ1-1; D gene ambiguous. Trimming took off 2 bases at V and 3 bases at J, with 7 bases between the two ends. The CDR3 runs to 13 residues. CDR1 KGHSH and CDR2 LQKENI come from the germline V gene. CDR3 protein: CASSPRRDTEAFF. The CDR3 DNA follows: TGTGCCAGCTCACCAAGGCGGGACACTGAAGCTTTCTTT. Based on the CDR3 plus reference TRBV18 and TRBJ1-1, the full variable domain is NAGVMQNPRHLVRRRGQEARLRCSPMKGHSHVYWYRQLPEEGLKFMVYLQKENIIDESGMPKERFSAEFPKEGPSILRIQQVVRGDSAAYFCASSPRRDTEAFFGQGTRLTVV.

V gene TRBV7-6 combines with J gene TRBJ1-1; 9 bases match TRBD1. The CDR3 has 14 amino acids. Germline loops: CDR1 SGHVS, CDR2 FNYEAQ. The V gene end was trimmed by 5 bases and the J gene end by 7 bases; junction bases not matched to a gene: 8. The CDR3 bases are TGTGCCAGCAGCCTAACCGGGACAGGGTTTGAAGCTTTCTTT. This sequence encodes CASSLTGTGFEAFF.